These 26 T cell receptor beta chains share one sample of origin, sequenced in a study of T-cell reconstitution after alpha-beta-depleted transplantation in children. This sample's TCRbeta library carried unique molecular identifier barcodes. TCRdb processed the PCR reads anew with MiXCR; each CDR3 protein has one entry. The sample records tens of thousands of distinct CDR3 sequences, around a sixth being singletons. Sequences were derived from PBMCs, mostly from graft donor cells, sampled 180 days after TCRalphabeta/CD19-depleted stem cell transplant. The source of these receptors is a male patient aged 2 to 9 who had a stem cell transplant for acute lymphoblastic leukemia, so the T cells may come from the graft donor.

This clonotype has a handful of counts. The rearrangement uses TRBV20-1 and TRBJ2-1, with a possible D match to TRBD1 (5 bases). The CDR3 has 11 amino acids. The V gene lost 7 bases and the J gene lost 6 bases, with 10 bases spanning the gap. Germline V gives CDR1 DFQATT, CDR2 SNEGSKA (reference sequence). CDR3 sequence reads: CSGGSLNEQFF. The CDR3 DNA is TGCAGTGGGGGCAGCCTCAATGAGCAGTTCTTC.

In this sample, this clonotype turned up a few times. The gene calls are TRBV15 and TRBJ2-4, with D unresolved. Germline V gene sequence: CDR1 LNHNV, CDR2 YYDKDF (reference sequence). CDR3 length equals 15 residues. V was shortened by 1 base and J by 1 base, with 8 bases between the two germline ends. CDR3 DNA sequence: TGTGCCACCAGCAGAGTTTTGTCTGCCAAAAACATTCAGTACTTC. It encodes CATSRVLSAKNIQYF.

The chain joins TRBV20-1 to TRBJ1-5, with TRBD1 as a possible D gene (5 bases). The CDR3 length is 12 residues. Germline values: CDR1 DFQATT, CDR2 SNEGSKA (reference sequence). V was clipped by 4 bases and J by 7 bases, with 11 bases between them. The chain's CDR3 is CSAKRGGQPQHF. CDR3 in DNA: TGCAGTGCTAAGAGGGGAGGACAGCCCCAGCATTTT.

The V call is TRBV5-1, the J call TRBJ1-1, with 9 bases matching TRBD1. CDR3 length equals 17 residues. V lost 5 bases and J lost 1; bases outside the gene matches: 12. The germline CDR1 and CDR2 sequences are SGHRS and YFSETQ. This CDR3 reads CASREREGQGKNTEAFF. The CDR3 nucleotides are TGCGCCAGCAGGGAAAGAGAGGGACAGGGAAAGAACACTGAAGCTTTCTTT.

In its sample, this clonotype was seen a few times. V gene TRBV5-4 combines with J gene TRBJ2-1; 8 nucleotides agree with TRBD2. The CDR3 totals 17 residues. Germline V gene data show CDR1 as SGHNT and CDR2 as YYREEE (reference sequence). Losses at the gene ends were 0 bases for V and 3 bases for J; bases not matched to a gene: 8. The CDR3 region is CASSLAVSSGYYNEQFF. In nucleotides, the CDR3 is TGTGCCAGCAGCTTGGCCGTGTCTAGCGGGTACTACAATGAGCAGTTCTTC.

This clonotype was seen more than once but under ten times. The rearrangement links TRBV20-1 to TRBJ2-4; no clear D gene. Trimming pared 6 bases from V and 0 bases from J, leaving 12 bases between. Germline CDR1 and CDR2: DFQATT and SNEGSKA (reference sequence). The CDR3 is 14 amino acids. The CDR3 sequence is CSAPGPLAKNIQYF. CDR3 DNA sequence: TGCAGTGCCCCCGGTCCCTTAGCCAAAAACATTCAGTACTTC.

This clonotype was counted between two and nine times. V gene TRBV5-1 combines with J gene TRBJ1-1; tentative D call: TRBD1 (6 bases). V gave up 4 bases and J gave up 3 bases, with 13 bases separating them. The CDR3 sequence is 14 residues long. From germline, CDR1 is SGHRS and CDR2 YFSETQ. CDR3 coding DNA: TGCGCCAGCAGCCCGGACCGGACAGACACTGAAGCTTTCTTT. Its protein is CASSPDRTDTEAFF.

This clonotype was seen more than once but under ten times. The V and J genes are TRBV27 and TRBJ2-3; D is possibly TRBD2 (5 bases). Trimming pared 3 bases from V and 2 bases from J, leaving 9 bases between. CDR3 size: 14 residues. The V gene's germline CDR1 is MNHEY and CDR2 SMNVEV (reference sequence). The chain's CDR3 is CASSFSGYTDTQYF. The CDR3 region has the DNA TGTGCCAGCAGTTTTTCGGGGTACACAGATACGCAGTATTTT.

This sequence joins TRBV5-1 and TRBJ2-2, with 9 bases that match TRBD1. Trimming took 2 bases from V and 1 from J; bases not matched to a gene: 6. The CDR3 spans 17 residues. The V gene's germline CDR1 is SGHRS and CDR2 YFSETQ. The CDR3 DNA follows: TGCGCCAGCAGCTTAACAGGGGGCACTGGGAACACCGGGGAGCTGTTTTTT. Amino acids: CASSLTGGTGNTGELFF.

By share, this clonotype ranks as medium-sized (0.01 to 0.1%). This sequence joins TRBV7-2 and TRBJ2-3, with D unclear. Germline lookup yields CDR1 SGHTA and CDR2 FQGNSA. The CDR3 extends over 13 amino acids. Trimming stripped 4 bases from V and 4 bases from J, with 9 bases between. CDR3 coding DNA: TGTGCCAGCAGCTCCGATAGGGCAGATACGCAGTATTTT. This sequence encodes CASSSDRADTQYF.

The genes are TRBV12-3 or TRBV12-4 and TRBJ2-3; no definite D call. Trimming removed 3 bases from V and 0 bases from J, with 7 bases in between. The CDR3 has 14 residues. Here the CDR3 reads CASSFGRSTDTQYF. DNA of the CDR3: TGTGCCAGCAGTTTCGGCAGGAGCACAGATACGCAGTATTTT.

This chain joins TRBV5-6 and TRBJ2-2; TRBD2 might be the D (6 bases). Trimming shortened V by 5 bases and J by 1 base, and 12 bases separated the two germline ends. This CDR3 is built from 15 residues. Germline CDR1 reads SGHDT; CDR2 reads YYEEEE. In nucleotides, the CDR3 is TGTGCCAGCAGTCGGACGGGAGAGAACACCGGGGAGCTGTTTTTT. This sequence encodes CASSRTGENTGELFF.

CDR3 nucleotides: TGTGCCAGCAGTGGGGGAAATAGCAATCAGCCCCAGCATTTT. Its protein is CASSGGNSNQPQHF. The chain carries TRBV12-3 or TRBV12-4 and TRBJ1-5; D perhaps matches TRBD1 (5 bases). There are 14 residues in the CDR3. Trimming took 5 bases from V and 0 from J, leaving 8 bases between them.

This clonotype was found a few times. This chain connects TRBV6-4 to TRBJ2-7, with TRBD2 as a possible D gene (5 bases). The CDR3 has 11 amino acids. CDR1 and CDR2 (germline): MRHNA, SNTAGT. Deletions cut 0 bases from V and 13 bases from J, with 10 bases between. Here the CDR3 DNA reads TGTGCCAGCAGTGACTCGGAGAGGACTTACTTC. Its translation is CASSDSERTYF.

The CDR3 nucleotides are TGTGCCAGCAGCGGTCGACAGGGCCTGATTCTTAGCTCCTACAATGAGCAGTTCTTC. Translating gives CASSGRQGLILSSYNEQFF. This chain uses TRBV21-1 with TRBJ2-1; the table gives TRBD1 as D, unverified against the DNA. TRBV21-1 is labeled a pseudogene. The CDR3 loop spans 19 amino acids.

Only a few counts were recorded for this clonotype. The chain employs TRBV19 and TRBJ1-2, with D perhaps TRBD1 (6 bases). The V end lost 7 bases, the J end lost 1 base, and 16 bases lay between the germline ends. This CDR3 has 15 amino acids. The germline V gene has CDR1 LNHDA and CDR2 SQIVND (reference sequence). The DNA of the CDR3 is TGTGCCAGTAAAGGATTTGGGGGCAGTAACTATGGCTACACCTTC. It encodes CASKGFGGSNYGYTF.

This clonotype was seen more than once but under ten times. The chain links TRBV7-8 to TRBJ2-1, with D perhaps matching TRBD2 (5 bases). V was pared by 5 bases and J by 7 bases, with 18 bases between. The germline CDR1 and CDR2 sequences are SGHVS and FQNEAQ. This CDR3 spans 15 amino acids. Here the CDR3 reads CASSPDYGLVNEQFF. In DNA form, the CDR3 reads TGTGCCAGCAGCCCCGACTACGGGCTAGTAAATGAGCAGTTCTTC.

The rearrangement joins TRBV14 to TRBJ2-2; TRBD2 might be the D (5 bases). Germline V gives CDR1 SGHDN, CDR2 FVKESK. The CDR3 runs to 16 residues. Trimming stripped 0 bases from V and 1 base from J, with 9 bases between. The CDR3 coding sequence is TGTGCCAGCAGCCAAGATCGGGCGGGGAACACCGGGGAGCTGTTTTTT. This gives the protein CASSQDRAGNTGELFF.

This clonotype was seen a few times. The J gene is TRBJ2-7, the V gene TRBV15, with 9 bases aligning to TRBD1. This CDR3 comprises 15 residues. V was pared by 1 base and J by 5 bases, with 6 bases of the junction left unmatched. Germline V gene sequence: CDR1 LNHNV, CDR2 YYDKDF (reference sequence). The CDR3 here is CATSRVGTGINEQYF. The CDR3 nucleotides read TGTGCCACCAGCAGAGTCGGGACAGGGATCAACGAGCAGTACTTC.

The chain employs TRBV5-1 and TRBJ2-7; 8 bases align to TRBD2. Germline-derived CDR1 and CDR2 are SGHRS and YFSETQ. V shed 4 bases and J 3 bases; nucleotides not matched to a gene: 6. This CDR3 has 14 amino acids. This CDR3 is CASSPGLGNYEQYF. The CDR3 DNA sequence: TGCGCCAGCAGCCCGGGACTAGGTAACTACGAGCAGTACTTC.

V and J are TRBV3-1 and TRBJ2-4, with a weak D call TRBD1 (7 bases). Germline CDR1 LGHDT, CDR2 YNNKEL (reference sequence). V shed 2 bases and J shed 8 bases, with 16 bases lying between them. The CDR3 contains 15 residues. CDR3 nucleotide sequence: TGTGCCAGCAGCCAATCGGGCAGGGGGGACGACATTCAGTACTTC. Translating gives CASSQSGRGDDIQYF.

Points on this clonotype: This may arise from a read error, as a much more abundant clone is one base away. V and J are TRBV5-1 and TRBJ1-4, with a tentative D call TRBD1 (5 bases). The CDR3 contains 15 residues. Germline CDR1 reads SGHRS; CDR2 reads YFSETQ. CDR3 in DNA: TGCACCAGCAGCTTGAGTCGGGGCGCTGGTGAAAAACTGTTTTTT. This translates into CTSSLSRGAGEKLFF. Filled out from reference TRBV5-1 and TRBJ1-4, the complete variable domain reads KAGVTQTPRYLIKTRGQQVTLSCSPISGHRSVSWYQQTPGQGLQFLFEYFSETQRNKGNFPGRFSGRQFSNSRSEMNVSTLELGDSALYLCTSSLSRGAGEKLFFGSGTQLSVL.

Here the CDR3 reads CASSLALNGELFF. The CDR3 DNA is TGTGCCAGCAGCTTAGCCCTGAACGGGGAGCTGTTTTTT. The chain uses TRBV7-9 and TRBJ2-2; D remains ambiguous. The CDR3 runs 13 residues. Looked up from germline, CDR1 is SEHNR and CDR2 is FQNEAQ (reference sequence). The germline V and J ends were trimmed by 0 bases and 7 bases, with 6 bases remaining between them.

With regard to this clonotype: The germline gene is not matched at one end of the junction; a read error may be the cause. The chain links TRBV7-8 to TRBJ1-1; D remains ambiguous. CDR1 and CDR2 from the germline V gene are SGHVS and FQNEAQ. The CDR3 runs 12 residues. DNA of the CDR3: TGTGCCACCAGCATAGCCCAGGAGGAAGCTTTCTTT. Residues: CATSIAQEEAFF.

This clonotype has a handful of counts. The DNA of the CDR3 is TGTGCCAACTTAGCGGACCAAGGAGAGACCCAGTACTTC. Amino acids: CANLADQGETQYF. This chain connects TRBV2 to TRBJ2-5, with D possibly TRBD2 on 6 matching bases. V was shortened by 10 bases and J by 4 bases, with 16 bases between the two germline ends. Germline V gene lookup returns CDR1 SNHLY and CDR2 FYNNEI. This CDR3 comprises 13 residues. The whole variable domain, filled in from reference TRBV2 and TRBJ2-5, reads EPEVTQTPSHQVTQMGQEVILRCVPISNHLYFYWYRQILGQKVEFLVSFYNNEISEKSEIFDDQFSVERPDGSNFTLKIRSTKLEDSAMYFCANLADQGETQYFGPGTRLLVL.

V gene TRBV5-5 combines with J gene TRBJ2-7; the match to TRBD2 covers 8 bases. The V segment lost 0 bases and the J segment 3 bases; nucleotides outside the gene matches: 11. The germline V gene encodes CDR1 SGHKS and CDR2 YYEKEE (reference sequence). This CDR3 has 17 amino acids. The CDR3 protein is CASSLAFGGGFGYEQYF. CDR3 DNA sequence: TGTGCCAGCAGCTTGGCCTTCGGGGGGGGGTTCGGCTACGAGCAGTACTTC.